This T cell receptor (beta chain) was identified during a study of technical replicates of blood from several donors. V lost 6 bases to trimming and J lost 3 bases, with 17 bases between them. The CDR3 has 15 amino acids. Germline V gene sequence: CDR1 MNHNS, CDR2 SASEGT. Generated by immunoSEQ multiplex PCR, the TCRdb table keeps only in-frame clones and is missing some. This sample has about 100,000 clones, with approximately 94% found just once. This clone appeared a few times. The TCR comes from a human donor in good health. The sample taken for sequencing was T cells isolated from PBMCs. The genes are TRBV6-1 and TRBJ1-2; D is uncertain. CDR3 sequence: CASRLTATPDYGYTF. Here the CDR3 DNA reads TGTGCCAGCAGGCTTACAGCCACCCCTGACTATGGCTACACCTTC.